A single sample is the source of the 21 T cell receptor beta chains below, sequenced in a study of blood T cell repertoires in COVID-19. The method was immunoSEQ multiplex PCR; TCRdb's version includes in-frame clones alone and lacks a portion of them. Of 200,000 or so clones detected, around four fifths appear once; the ten largest clones hold 5% to 6.5%. The specimen was peripheral blood. All receptors derive from an older woman with active or convalescent COVID-19.

In its sample, this clone was seen once. The V call is TRBV2, the J call TRBJ2-1; 7 bases are shared with TRBD2. This CDR3 comprises 17 residues. The V gene end was trimmed by 4 bases and the J gene end by 1 base; junction bases not matched to a gene: 10. Per germline, CDR1 SNHLY and CDR2 FYNNEI. CDR3 residues: CASSGIPRGSSYNEQFF. The CDR3 nucleotides read TGTGCCAGCAGTGGAATACCGCGCGGGAGTTCCTACAATGAGCAGTTCTTC.

The rearrangement uses TRBV6-6 and TRBJ1-1; 7 bases match TRBD1. The germline CDR1 and CDR2 sequences are MNHNY and SVGAGI (reference sequence). The V and J ends lost 2 bases and 1 base, in that order; junction bases with no gene match: 4. The CDR3 runs 15 residues. This chain's CDR3 is CASSYEGAGNTEAFF. CDR3 DNA sequence: TGTGCCAGCAGTTACGAGGGGGCGGGGAACACTGAAGCTTTCTTT.

The chain couples TRBV5-1 to TRBJ2-2; 7 bases map to TRBD2. Germline CDR1 is SGHRS and CDR2 is YFSETQ. CDR3 length equals 14 residues. J lost 5 bases, V lost 1 base, and 2 bases had no gene match. The CDR3 reads CASSLTSATGELFF. The CDR3 coding sequence is TGCGCCAGCAGCTTGACTAGCGCGACCGGGGAGCTGTTTTTT.

The rearrangement joins TRBV13 to TRBJ1-3; no clear D gene. The CDR3 runs 15 residues. CDR1 PRHDT and CDR2 FYEKMQ come from the germline V gene (reference sequence). V was clipped by 4 bases and J by 0 bases, with 10 bases between them. The CDR3 loop reads CASSSGRLSGNTIYF. The CDR3 nucleotides are TGTGCCAGCAGCTCCGGTCGTCTCTCTGGAAACACCATATATTTT. Looking up the rest from reference TRBV13 and TRBJ1-3 gives the full variable domain: AAGVIQSPRHLIKEKRETATLKCYPIPRHDTVYWYQQGPGQDPQFLISFYEKMQSDKGSIPDRFSAQQFSDYHSELNMSSLELGDSALYFCASSSGRLSGNTIYFGEGSWLTVV.

The chain is built from TRBV29-1 and TRBJ2-7; 7 nucleotides line up with TRBD1. The CDR3 covers 13 residues. Unmatched junction bases numbered 8, after V lost 6 bases and J lost 3 bases. Per germline, CDR1 SQVTM and CDR2 ANQGSEA. This CDR3 reads CSVLGQEGYEQYF. The CDR3 DNA reads as TGCAGCGTCCTAGGACAGGAAGGCTACGAGCAGTACTTC.

The rearrangement joins TRBV5-1 to TRBJ2-5; 12 bases line up with TRBD2. CDR3 length: 16 residues. CDR1 and CDR2 from the germline V gene are SGHRS and YFSETQ. Trimming removed 0 bases from V and 4 bases from J; junction bases left unmatched: 4. Here the CDR3 reads CASSLGETSGRETQYF. The CDR3 bases are TGCGCCAGCAGCTTGGGGGAGACTAGCGGGAGAGAGACCCAGTACTTC.

J is TRBJ2-1 and V is TRBV11-3, with 9 bases aligning to TRBD2. This CDR3 has 18 amino acids. Germline V gene data show CDR1 as SGHNT and CDR2 as YENEEA. The junction had 10 bases not matched to a gene; V was cut back by 4 bases and J by 0 bases. The CDR3 DNA follows: TGTGCCAGCAGCTGGGGGCGACTAGCGGCTAGCTCCTACAATGAGCAGTTCTTC. It yields the protein CASSWGRLAASSYNEQFF.

The V gene is TRBV6-6, the J gene TRBJ1-6; weak D call: TRBD1 (5 bases). The V gene's germline CDR1 is MNHNY and CDR2 SVGAGI (reference sequence). The V end lost 4 bases, the J end lost 9 bases, and 16 bases lay between the germline ends. This CDR3 is built from 15 residues. The CDR3 loop is CASSFNQGSSSPLHF. Written as DNA, the CDR3 is TGTGCCAGCAGTTTTAACCAGGGTTCATCTTCACCCCTCCACTTT.

The chain joins TRBV27 to TRBJ2-2; 9 positions agree with TRBD2. Per germline, CDR1 MNHEY and CDR2 SMNVEV (reference sequence). The CDR3 covers 16 residues. V shed 5 bases, J shed 5 bases, and the junction held 9 bases outside the gene matches. CDR3 in amino acids: CASSRLLAGATGELFF. The CDR3 bases are TGTGCCAGCAGTCGACTATTAGCGGGAGCGACCGGGGAGCTGTTTTTT.

This clone has more than one count but fewer than ten. Other DNA sequences of this sample code for an identical CDR3. V is TRBV14 and J is TRBJ1-2, with D perhaps matching TRBD1 (6 bases). V lost 1 base to trimming and J lost 3 bases, with 9 bases between them. Per germline, CDR1 SGHDN and CDR2 FVKESK. This CDR3 spans 14 amino acids. CDR3 sequence: CASSQVNRDYGYTF. The CDR3 nucleotides read TGTGCCAGCAGCCAAGTAAACAGGGACTATGGCTACACCTTC.

The genes are TRBV13 and TRBJ2-7; D possibly corresponds to TRBD2 (6 bases). This CDR3 comprises 14 residues. In germline, CDR1 is PRHDT, CDR2 FYEKMQ (reference sequence). The V end was cut by 6 bases, the J end by 2 bases, with 14 bases between. The CDR3 sequence: CASRGRTYPYEQYF. Here the CDR3 DNA reads TGTGCCAGCAGGGGGAGGACTTACCCCTACGAGCAGTACTTC.

The rearrangement uses TRBV7-3 and TRBJ2-6, with TRBD2 matching over 16 bases. With 3 bases clipped from V and 0 bases from J, the junction kept 8 bases outside the gene matches. The CDR3 has 21 residues. CDR1 is SGHTA and CDR2 is FQGTGA in the germline V gene. The CDR3 loop reads CASSFDRGLAGGVSGANVLTF. CDR3 sequence (DNA): TGTGCCAGCAGCTTTGACCGGGGACTAGCGGGAGGGGTCTCTGGGGCCAACGTCCTGACTTTC.

The rearrangement joins TRBV5-6 to TRBJ1-2, with 7 positions matching TRBD1. The V and J ends lost 6 bases and 6 bases, in that order; junction bases with no gene match: 8. The CDR3 consists of 13 residues. The germline V gene has CDR1 SGHDT and CDR2 YYEEEE. The CDR3 region is CASIPTGSDGYTF. The CDR3 nucleotides read TGTGCCAGCATCCCGACAGGGTCGGATGGCTACACCTTC. The full variable domain, completed using reference TRBV5-6 and TRBJ1-2, is DAGVTQSPTHLIKTRGQQVTLRCSPKSGHDTVSWYQQALGQGPQFIFQYYEEEERQRGNFPDRFSGHQFPNYSSELNVNALLLGDSALYLCASIPTGSDGYTFGSGTRLTVV.

The chain couples TRBV5-1 to TRBJ2-5, with 12 bases identical to TRBD2. The germline gives CDR1 SGHRS, CDR2 YFSETQ. J gave up 2 bases and V 3 bases, and 5 bases lay outside the gene matches. This CDR3 spans 16 amino acids. CDR3 DNA sequence: TGCGCCAGCAGCTCAGGACTAGCGGGGCTTCAAGAGACCCAGTACTTC. This gives the protein CASSSGLAGLQETQYF.

This clone was seen a few times. The V gene is TRBV28, the J gene TRBJ1-6; possibly TRBD1 for D (5 bases). Germline V gives CDR1 MDHEN, CDR2 SYDVKM. The CDR3 extends over 13 amino acids. The V end was cut by 7 bases, the J end by 11 bases, with 15 bases between. The CDR3 sequence is CASTETRVAPLHF. CDR3 coding DNA: TGTGCCAGCACTGAAACCAGGGTAGCACCCCTCCACTTT.

The J gene is TRBJ1-2, the V gene TRBV28, with 7 positions matching TRBD1. The germline gives CDR1 MDHEN, CDR2 SYDVKM. V was clipped by 5 bases and J by 2 bases; unmatched bases: 5. The CDR3 loop spans 14 amino acids. CDR3 bases: TGTGCCAGCAGTATAGCGACAGGGAACTATGGCTACACCTTC. Translation: CASSIATGNYGYTF.

The chain links TRBV11-2 to TRBJ2-1; the D is unclear. This CDR3 has 12 amino acids. Per the germline V gene, CDR1 is SGHAT and CDR2 is FQNNGV. Trimming took 5 bases from V and 4 from J, leaving 6 bases between them. For the CDR3, the DNA is TGTGCCAGCAGCCAAAATTACAATGAGCAGTTCTTC. Translation gives CASSQNYNEQFF.

V usage is TRBV6-5 and J usage is TRBJ1-5; D ambiguous. The germline gives CDR1 MNHEY, CDR2 SVGAGI. Trimming pared 7 bases from V and 1 base from J, leaving 8 bases between. The CDR3 totals 13 residues. CDR3 residues: CASTAGSNQPQHF. CDR3 nucleotide sequence: TGTGCCAGCACAGCGGGGAGCAATCAGCCCCAGCATTTT.

The chain employs TRBV5-1 and TRBJ2-5; the match to TRBD2 covers 8 bases. The V segment lost 4 bases and the J segment 3 bases; nucleotides outside the gene matches: 5. Germline lookup yields CDR1 SGHRS and CDR2 YFSETQ. The CDR3 extends over 14 amino acids. The CDR3 region has the DNA TGCGCCAGCAGCCAGAGCGGGAGTAAAGAGACCCAGTACTTC. It translates to CASSQSGSKETQYF. The full variable domain, with the rest looked up from reference TRBV5-1 and TRBJ2-5, is KAGVTQTPRYLIKTRGQQVTLSCSPISGHRSVSWYQQTPGQGLQFLFEYFSETQRNKGNFPGRFSGRQFSNSRSEMNVSTLELGDSALYLCASSQSGSKETQYFGPGTRLLVL.

V usage is TRBV7-2 and J usage is TRBJ2-3; D is possibly TRBD1 (6 bases). This CDR3 contains 16 residues. V was clipped by 5 bases and J by 0 bases, with 15 bases between them. Germline V lookup: CDR1 SGHTA, CDR2 FQGNSA. DNA of the CDR3: TGTGCCAGCAGCCTGAACAGGGTTGATAGCACAGATACGCAGTATTTT. It yields the protein CASSLNRVDSTDTQYF.

This clone showed up many times. The chain combines TRBV2 with TRBJ1-1; tentatively, D is TRBD1 (5 bases). Between the trimmed V and J ends, which lost 8 bases and 4 bases, there was a span of 14 bases. CDR1 and CDR2 from the germline V gene are SNHLY and FYNNEI. The CDR3 runs 13 residues. The CDR3 nucleotides read TGTGCCAGCTACTGGGGGGGGAGCACTGAAGCTTTCTTT. Translating it yields CASYWGGSTEAFF.